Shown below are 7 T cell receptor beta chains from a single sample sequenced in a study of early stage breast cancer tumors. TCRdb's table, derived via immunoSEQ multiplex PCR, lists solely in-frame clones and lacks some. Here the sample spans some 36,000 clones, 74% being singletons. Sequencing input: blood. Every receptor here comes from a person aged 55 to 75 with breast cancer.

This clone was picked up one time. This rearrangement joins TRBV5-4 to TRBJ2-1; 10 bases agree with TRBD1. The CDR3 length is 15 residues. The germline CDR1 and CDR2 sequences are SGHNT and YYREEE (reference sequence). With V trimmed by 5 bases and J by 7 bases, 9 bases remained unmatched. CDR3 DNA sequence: TGTGCCAGCAGGGTCGACAGGGGGCGTAGGAATGAGCAGTTCTTC. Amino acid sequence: CASRVDRGRRNEQFF.

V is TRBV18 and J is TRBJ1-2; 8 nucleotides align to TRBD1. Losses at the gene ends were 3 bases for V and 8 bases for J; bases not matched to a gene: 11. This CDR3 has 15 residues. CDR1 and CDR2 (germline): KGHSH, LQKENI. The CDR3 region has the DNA TGTGCCAGCTCACCTTCGACGCAGGGGGCGGGCGGCTACACCTTC. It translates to CASSPSTQGAGGYTF. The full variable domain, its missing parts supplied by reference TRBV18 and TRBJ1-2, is NAGVMQNPRHLVRRRGQEARLRCSPMKGHSHVYWYRQLPEEGLKFMVYLQKENIIDESGMPKERFSAEFPKEGPSILRIQQVVRGDSAAYFCASSPSTQGAGGYTFGSGTRLTVV.

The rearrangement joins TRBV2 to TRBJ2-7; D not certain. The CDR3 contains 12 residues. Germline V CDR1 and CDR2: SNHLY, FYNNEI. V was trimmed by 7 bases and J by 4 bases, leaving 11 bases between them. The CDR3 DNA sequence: TGTGCCAGCAATCCGGACGGGTACGAGCAGTACTTC. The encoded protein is CASNPDGYEQYF.

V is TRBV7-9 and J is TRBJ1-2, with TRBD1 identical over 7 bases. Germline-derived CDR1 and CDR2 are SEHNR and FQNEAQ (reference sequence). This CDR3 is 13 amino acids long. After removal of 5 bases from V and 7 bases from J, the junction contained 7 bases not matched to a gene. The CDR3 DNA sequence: TGTGCCAGCAGCCCCAGGGGGTCATCTGGCTACACCTTC. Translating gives CASSPRGSSGYTF.

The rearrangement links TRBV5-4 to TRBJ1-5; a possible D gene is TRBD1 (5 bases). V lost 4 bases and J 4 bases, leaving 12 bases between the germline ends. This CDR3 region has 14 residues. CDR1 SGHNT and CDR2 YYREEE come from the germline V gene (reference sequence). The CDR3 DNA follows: TGTGCCAGCAGCGTTGGGGGAGGGAATCAGCCCCAGCATTTT. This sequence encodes CASSVGGGNQPQHF.

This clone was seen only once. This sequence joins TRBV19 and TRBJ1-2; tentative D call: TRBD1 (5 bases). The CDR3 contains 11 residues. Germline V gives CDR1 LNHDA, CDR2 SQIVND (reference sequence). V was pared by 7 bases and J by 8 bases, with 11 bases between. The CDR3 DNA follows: TGTGCCAGTAAAAACAGGTGGGGCTACACCTTC. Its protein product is CASKNRWGYTF.

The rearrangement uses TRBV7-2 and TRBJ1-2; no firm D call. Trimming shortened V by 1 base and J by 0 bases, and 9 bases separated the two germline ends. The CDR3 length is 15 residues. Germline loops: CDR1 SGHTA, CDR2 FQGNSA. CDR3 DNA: TGTGCCAGCAGCTTAGAGGGTCTCCCTAACTATGGCTACACCTTC. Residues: CASSLEGLPNYGYTF.